Listed below are T cell receptor beta chains from one sample, sequenced in a study of blood T cell repertoires in COVID-19. Profiling relied on immunoSEQ multiplex PCR, and the TCRdb table lists in-frame clones only, not all of them. Of 250,000 to 300,000 clones listed, 90% are singletons. The sequencing input was peripheral blood. These receptors were taken from a woman aged 45-59 years with COVID-19, enrolled during active disease. CDR3s include the opening cysteine and the closing phenylalanine or tryptophan. The order of the fields is CDR3 protein, CDR3 DNA, D gene, V gene, CDR3 length, clone size, J gene. A D gene is named only where the DNA matches it firmly. Size is stated for part of the rows, as once, few or many counts, or as a class when the clone is expanded.

CDR3 protein: CAIGAGRRDDYEQYF
CDR3 DNA: TGTGCCATCGGTGCAGGGCGAAGAGACGACTACGAGCAGTACTTC
D gene: NA
V gene: TRBV10-3
CDR3 length: 15
clone size: NA
J gene: TRBJ2-7

CDR3 protein: CASSQPPSTGMDEQFF
CDR3 DNA: TGTGCCAGCAGCCAACCACCGTCCACAGGGATGGATGAGCAGTTCTTC
D gene: NA
V gene: TRBV3-1/TRBV3-2
CDR3 length: 16
clone size: once
J gene: TRBJ2-1

CDR3 protein: CSASSGRGPETQYF
CDR3 DNA: TGCAGTGCTAGTAGCGGGAGGGGCCCAGAGACCCAGTACTTC
D gene: TRBD2
V gene: TRBV20-1
CDR3 length: 14
clone size: NA
J gene: TRBJ2-5

CDR3 protein: CATSRYSGLGSNEQFF
CDR3 DNA: TGTGCCACCAGCAGATACTCGGGACTAGGGAGCAATGAGCAGTTCTTC
D gene: TRBD2
V gene: TRBV15
CDR3 length: 16
clone size: NA
J gene: TRBJ2-1

CDR3 protein: CASVLLAGGRYNEQFF
CDR3 DNA: TGTGCCAGCGTCCTACTGGCGGGAGGACGGTACAATGAGCAGTTCTTC
D gene: TRBD2
V gene: TRBV18
CDR3 length: 16
clone size: NA
J gene: TRBJ2-1

CDR3 protein: CSASPGQGSGYTF
CDR3 DNA: TGCAGTGCTAGTCCGGGACAGGGTAGTGGCTACACCTTC
D gene: TRBD1
V gene: TRBV20-1
CDR3 length: 13
clone size: NA
J gene: TRBJ1-2

CDR3 protein: CASSPKLAGASYEQYF
CDR3 DNA: TGTGCCAGCTCACCAAAGCTAGCGGGAGCGTCCTACGAGCAGTACTTC
D gene: TRBD2
V gene: TRBV18
CDR3 length: 16
clone size: NA
J gene: TRBJ2-7

CDR3 protein: CASSSTGGTGELFF
CDR3 DNA: TGTGCCAGCAGTTCAACAGGGGGCACCGGGGAGCTGTTTTTT
D gene: TRBD1
V gene: TRBV6-4
CDR3 length: 14
clone size: once
J gene: TRBJ2-2

CDR3 protein: CASSVSGGSSYEQYF
CDR3 DNA: TGTGCCAGCAGCGTATCGGGAGGGAGCTCCTACGAGCAGTACTTC
D gene: TRBD2
V gene: TRBV9
CDR3 length: 15
clone size: NA
J gene: TRBJ2-7

CDR3 protein: CASSFWQGRDEQYF
CDR3 DNA: TGTGCCAGCAGCTTTTGGCAGGGGAGGGACGAGCAGTACTTC
D gene: NA
V gene: TRBV5-4
CDR3 length: 14
clone size: once
J gene: TRBJ2-7

CDR3 protein: CSVGWAGGTSTF
CDR3 DNA: NA
D gene: NA
V gene: TRBV29-1
CDR3 length: 12
clone size: NA
J gene: TRBJ2-6

CDR3 protein: CASSILGQAGGGYTF
CDR3 DNA: TGTGCCAGTAGTATATTGGGACAGGCAGGAGGGGGCTACACCTTC
D gene: TRBD1
V gene: TRBV19
CDR3 length: 15
clone size: NA
J gene: TRBJ1-2

CDR3 protein: CASSSLAAFSYEQYF
CDR3 DNA: TGCGCCAGCAGCTCCTTAGCGGCCTTCTCCTACGAGCAGTACTTC
D gene: NA
V gene: TRBV5-1
CDR3 length: 15
clone size: NA
J gene: TRBJ2-7

CDR3 protein: CASSSGTGGYGYTF
CDR3 DNA: TGTGCCAGCAGTTCCGGGACAGGGGGCTATGGCTACACCTTC
D gene: TRBD1
V gene: TRBV28
CDR3 length: 14
clone size: NA
J gene: TRBJ1-2

CDR3 protein: CATSDLRTGGEETQYF
CDR3 DNA: TGTGCCACCAGTGATTTGCGGACAGGGGGGGAAGAGACCCAGTACTTC
D gene: TRBD1
V gene: TRBV24-1
CDR3 length: 16
clone size: once
J gene: TRBJ2-5

CDR3 protein: CASSSRQYNEQFF
CDR3 DNA: TGTGCCAGCAGCTCCCGACAGTACAATGAGCAGTTCTTC
D gene: NA
V gene: TRBV7-3
CDR3 length: 13
clone size: NA
J gene: TRBJ2-1

CDR3 protein: CASSPTSGSLEQYF
CDR3 DNA: TGTGCCAGCAGCCCGACTAGCGGGAGTCTCGAGCAGTACTTC
D gene: TRBD2
V gene: TRBV11-3
CDR3 length: 14
clone size: once
J gene: TRBJ2-7

CDR3 protein: CASGDQGGNEQFF
CDR3 DNA: TGTGCCAGCGGGGATCAGGGAGGGAATGAGCAGTTCTTC
D gene: TRBD2
V gene: TRBV6-4
CDR3 length: 13
clone size: NA
J gene: TRBJ2-1

CDR3 protein: CASSQGAGGTDTQYF
CDR3 DNA: TGCGCCAGCAGCCAAGGAGCCGGGGGCACAGATACGCAGTATTTT
D gene: NA
V gene: TRBV4-3
CDR3 length: 15
clone size: NA
J gene: TRBJ2-3

CDR3 protein: CASSTGTGIQETQYF
CDR3 DNA: TGCGCCAGCAGCACGGGAACAGGGATTCAAGAGACCCAGTACTTC
D gene: NA
V gene: TRBV5-1
CDR3 length: 15
clone size: NA
J gene: TRBJ2-5

CDR3 protein: CASSRVQGQVNYGYTF
CDR3 DNA: TGTGCCAGCAGCCGTGTCCAGGGGCAGGTTAACTATGGCTACACCTTC
D gene: NA
V gene: TRBV4-2
CDR3 length: 16
clone size: NA
J gene: TRBJ1-2

CDR3 protein: CASSPRSGLYQETQYF
CDR3 DNA: TGTGCCAGCAGCCCCCGGTCGGGATTGTACCAAGAGACCCAGTACTTC
D gene: NA
V gene: TRBV7-9
CDR3 length: 16
clone size: NA
J gene: TRBJ2-5

CDR3 protein: CAISKGQGIKSNQPQHF
CDR3 DNA: TGTGCCATCAGCAAGGGACAGGGAATAAAGAGCAATCAGCCCCAGCATTTT
D gene: TRBD1
V gene: TRBV10-3
CDR3 length: 17
clone size: NA
J gene: TRBJ1-5

CDR3 protein: CASSRTGQGFGNYGYTF
CDR3 DNA: TGTGCCAGCAGTCGGACGGGACAGGGATTTGGAAACTATGGCTACACCTTC
D gene: TRBD1
V gene: TRBV7-9
CDR3 length: 17
clone size: NA
J gene: TRBJ1-2

CDR3 protein: CASRSGENQPQHF
CDR3 DNA: TGTGCCAGCAGGTCAGGGGAAAATCAGCCCCAGCATTTT
D gene: NA
V gene: TRBV12-3/TRBV12-4
CDR3 length: 13
clone size: NA
J gene: TRBJ1-5

CDR3 protein: CASSKATDRGTLAKNIQYF
CDR3 DNA: TGTGCCAGCAGCAAAGCGACGGACAGGGGAACCCTAGCCAAAAACATTCAGTACTTC
D gene: NA
V gene: TRBV21-1
CDR3 length: 19
clone size: NA
J gene: TRBJ2-4

CDR3 protein: CASSPGTGGLNYGYTF
CDR3 DNA: TGTGCCAGCAGCCCCGGGACAGGAGGACTCAACTATGGCTACACCTTC
D gene: TRBD1
V gene: TRBV7-9
CDR3 length: 16
clone size: once
J gene: TRBJ1-2

CDR3 protein: CASSLYGSGAGELFF
CDR3 DNA: TGTGCCAGCAGCTTATATGGGAGTGGAGCCGGGGAGCTGTTTTTT
D gene: NA
V gene: TRBV13
CDR3 length: 15
clone size: NA
J gene: TRBJ2-2

CDR3 protein: CASSLLAGSLHNEQFF
CDR3 DNA: TGTGCCAGCAGCTTGCTAGCGGGATCGCTACACAATGAGCAGTTCTTC
D gene: TRBD2
V gene: TRBV11-1
CDR3 length: 16
clone size: NA
J gene: TRBJ2-1

CDR3 protein: CASSQALQGFTDTQYF
CDR3 DNA: TGTGCCAGCAGTCAAGCTCTACAGGGTTTTACAGATACGCAGTATTTT
D gene: NA
V gene: TRBV27
CDR3 length: 16
clone size: NA
J gene: TRBJ2-3

CDR3 protein: CASSLRGRLHEQYF
CDR3 DNA: TGTGCCAGCAGCTTACGCGGGAGATTACACGAGCAGTACTTC
D gene: TRBD2
V gene: TRBV7-2
CDR3 length: 14
clone size: NA
J gene: TRBJ2-7

CDR3 protein: CAGGTLGEQYF
CDR3 DNA: TGTGCCGGAGGGACTTTGGGCGAGCAGTACTTC
D gene: NA
V gene: TRBV30
CDR3 length: 11
clone size: NA
J gene: TRBJ2-7